The source of this T cell receptor beta chain is a study of sequential checkpoint blockade in melanoma (dated by TCRdb to about 2019). Some background on the complete study: Using 1:1 randomization, the trial assigned patients either to first-line nivolumab followed by ipilimumab (arm A) or to ipilimumab followed by nivolumab (arm B). Maintenance nivolumab came after both trial sequences.

The immunoSEQ Assay was used to immunosequence TCRbeta CDR3 regions from genomic DNA. Before high-throughput sequencing, the genomic DNA was amplified using bias-controlled multiplex PCR. The study's own analysis went as follows. To quantify the absolute abundance of each unique TCRbeta CDR3 region, the sequences were collapsed and filtered. Clonality, defined as 1 minus Pielou's evenness, was calculated using only productive rearrangements. A previously published method was used to identify clones with significantly greater frequencies in on-treatment samples than in baseline samples. TCRdb took this table from immuneACCESS and kept in-frame rearrangements with V and J called. Such tables lack part of the clones; where checked against another copy, unresolved V genes explain under half of the gap, and the rest is unexplained. That table furnishes V, J and clone size, whereas the DNA furnished D and trimming. The sample records 8,400 or so clones, around 64% of which are singletons. The ten largest clones take up 50% of the sample.

CDR1 and CDR2 are drawn from the germline V gene: SGHTA, FQGNSA. A distance of 14 bases separates the germline ends of V and J, which lose 2 bases and 0 bases respectively. From the cysteine up to the phenylalanine, the CDR3 has a length of 17 residues. Solely the CDR3 DNA is kept, with 51 bases framed from the first base. Here is what the overall study found, with its caveats: Validation of the response-prediction model combining TCR metrics and mutation burden is needed in larger, independent patient cohorts.

What the treatment or condition label conveys for this sample: randomized to nivolumab then ipilimumab (arm A) or the reverse (arm B). Prior DNA-damaging chemotherapy had not been received by any trial patient. On a FACS Aria II flow cytometer, live CD3+CD8+ cells that were negative for CD19 and CD56 were sorted from thawed PBMCs. Samples were obtained from patients with melanoma enrolled in CheckMate 064, a randomized, open-label phase II trial of sequential checkpoint blockade. Leukapheresis was used to collect peripheral blood mononuclear cells, which were then purified with Ficoll-Paque and frozen in human serum with roughly 10% DMSO. Right after sorting, the blood CD3+CD8+ cells were verified to be >95% pure, and DNA extraction followed. With regard to this clone: Which antigen it targets is not known. No much larger clone exists at a distance of one base, and base qualities are not known.

This sequence was found in a human patient with melanoma. Some clones in this sample may be carry-over from other donors' samples. The rearranged segments are TRBV7-2 and TRBJ2-1; there is no confident call for the D gene. The material sequenced was CD8+ T cells sorted from blood (inferred from file names), taken from a patient given nivolumab and ipilimumab in sequence. At the DNA level, the sequence is TGTGCCAGCAGCTTAAATGTCCAGGCCGGCTCCTACAATGAGCAGTTCTTC. It encodes CASSLNVQAGSYNEQFF.